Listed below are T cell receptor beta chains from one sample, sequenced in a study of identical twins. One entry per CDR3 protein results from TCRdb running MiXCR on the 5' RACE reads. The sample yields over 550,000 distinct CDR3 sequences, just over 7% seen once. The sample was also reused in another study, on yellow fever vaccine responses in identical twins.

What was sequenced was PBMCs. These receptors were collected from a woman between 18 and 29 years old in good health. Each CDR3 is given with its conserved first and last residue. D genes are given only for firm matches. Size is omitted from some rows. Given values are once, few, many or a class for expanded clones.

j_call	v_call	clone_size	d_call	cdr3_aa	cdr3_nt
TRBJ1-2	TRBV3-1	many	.	CASSQGLYGYTF	TGTGCCAGCAGTCAGGGTCTCTATGGCTACACCTTC
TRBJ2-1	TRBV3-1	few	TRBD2	CASSQVGGIYNEQFF	TGTGCCAGCAGCCAAGTCGGGGGGATTTACAATGAGCAGTTCTTC
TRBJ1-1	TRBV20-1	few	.	CSASHPPGTEAFF	TGCAGTGCTAGCCACCCCCCGGGTACTGAAGCTTTCTTT
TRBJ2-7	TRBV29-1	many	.	CSVEDNGEQYF	TGCAGCGTTGAAGATAACGGCGAGCAGTACTTC
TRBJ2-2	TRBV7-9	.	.	CASSLGLERANTGELFF	TGTGCCAGCAGCTTAGGCCTGGAGCGGGCGAACACCGGGGAGCTGTTTTTT
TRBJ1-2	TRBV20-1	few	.	CSAEETGNYGYTF	TGCAGTGCGGAAGAAACAGGGAACTATGGCTACACCTTC
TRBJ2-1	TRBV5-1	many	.	CASSLMGMRSYNEQFF	TGCGCCAGCAGCTTGATGGGTATGAGGTCCTACAATGAGCAGTTCTTC
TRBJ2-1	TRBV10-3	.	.	CAISGLSRGGEQFF	TGTGCCATCAGTGGCCTCTCGAGGGGCGGTGAGCAGTTCTTC
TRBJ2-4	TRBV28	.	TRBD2	CASSPQGLAGPHSKNIQYF	TGTGCCAGCAGTCCCCAAGGACTAGCGGGACCACATTCCAAAAACATTCAGTACTTC
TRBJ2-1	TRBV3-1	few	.	CASSRSGTHYNEQFF	TGTGCCAGCAGCCGTTCGGGAACACACTACAATGAGCAGTTCTTC
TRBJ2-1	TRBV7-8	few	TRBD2	CASSFPQRTSGRAEQFF	TGTGCCAGCAGCTTCCCCCAAAGGACTAGCGGGAGGGCCGAGCAGTTCTTC
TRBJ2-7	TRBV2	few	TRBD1	CASSGLSGTDIDEQYF	TGTGCCAGCAGCGGGCTATCCGGGACAGACATCGACGAGCAGTACTTC
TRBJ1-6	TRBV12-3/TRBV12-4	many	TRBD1	CASSRQGGSYNSPLHF	TGTGCCAGCAGTCGACAGGGTGGTTCCTATAATTCACCCCTCCACTTT
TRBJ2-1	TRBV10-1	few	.	CASSEKNEQFF	TGCGCCAGCAGTGAGAAAAATGAGCAGTTCTTC
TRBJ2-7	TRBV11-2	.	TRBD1	CASSRTGTGLYEQYF	TGTGCCAGCAGCCGCACCGGGACAGGGCTTTACGAGCAGTACTTC
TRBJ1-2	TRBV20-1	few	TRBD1	CSASNRDRGSNYGYTF	TGCAGTGCTAGCAATCGGGACAGGGGGTCTAACTATGGCTACACCTTC
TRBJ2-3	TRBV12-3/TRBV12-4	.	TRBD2	CASSLASGTHTDTQYF	TGTGCCAGCAGTTTGGCTAGCGGGACGCACACAGATACGCAGTATTTT
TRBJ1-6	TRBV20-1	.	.	CSATSTGFSPLHF	TGCAGTGCAACCTCCACAGGCTTTTCACCCCTCCACTTT
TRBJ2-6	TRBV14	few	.	CASSPNTGANVLTF	TGTGCCAGCAGCCCGAATACTGGGGCCAACGTCCTGACTTTC
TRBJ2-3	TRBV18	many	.	CASSPLSDTQYF	TGTGCCAGCTCACCACTATCGGATACGCAGTATTTT
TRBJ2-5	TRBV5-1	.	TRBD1	CASSLRFRGREETQYF	TGCGCCAGCAGCTTGAGGTTCAGGGGGCGCGAAGAGACCCAGTACTTC
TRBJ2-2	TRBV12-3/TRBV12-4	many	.	CASRPDRQNTGELFF	TGTGCCAGCAGGCCCGATAGACAGAACACCGGGGAGCTGTTTTTT
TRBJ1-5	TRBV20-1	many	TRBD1	CSVGRTGDQPQHF	TGCAGTGTTGGGAGGACAGGGGATCAGCCCCAGCATTTT
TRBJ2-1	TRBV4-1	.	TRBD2	CASSLTTGTSVRNSYNEQFF	TGCGCCAGCAGCCTTACAACCGGGACTAGCGTACGGAACTCCTACAATGAGCAGTTCTTC
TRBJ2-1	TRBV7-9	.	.	CASSPYRSSYNEQFF	TGTGCCAGCAGCCCATACCGGAGCTCCTACAATGAGCAGTTCTTC
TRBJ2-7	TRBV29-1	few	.	CSVGTVVYEQYF	TGCAGCGTTGGGACGGTGGTGTACGAGCAGTACTTC
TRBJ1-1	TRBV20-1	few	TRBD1	CSARDLTGGNTEAFF	TGCAGTGCTAGAGATCTCACAGGGGGGAACACTGAAGCTTTCTTT
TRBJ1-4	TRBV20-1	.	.	CSAPRGQRGEKLFF	TGCAGTGCTCCCCGAGGACAGCGGGGTGAAAAACTGTTTTTT
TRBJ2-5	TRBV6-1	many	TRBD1	CASSAGTGDSETQYF	TGTGCCAGCAGCGCAGGGACAGGGGATTCGGAGACCCAGTACTTC
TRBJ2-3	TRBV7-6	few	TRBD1	CASSLFLETGYGTDTQYF	TGTGCCAGCAGCTTATTCCTGGAGACAGGGTATGGCACAGATACGCAGTATTTT
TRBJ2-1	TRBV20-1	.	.	CSARLVDEQFF	TGCAGTGCTAGGCTGGTGGATGAGCAGTTCTTC
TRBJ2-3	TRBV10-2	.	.	CATPPTGTDTQYF	TGCGCCACGCCACCTACAGGGACAGATACGCAGTATTTT
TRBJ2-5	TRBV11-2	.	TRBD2	CASSKGRSGSYLGETQYF	TGTGCCAGCAGCAAGGGGCGTAGCGGGAGCTACCTAGGGGAGACCCAGTACTTC
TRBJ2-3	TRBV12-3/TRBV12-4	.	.	CASSPLYTQYF	TGTGCCAGCAGTCCCCTTTATACGCAGTATTTT
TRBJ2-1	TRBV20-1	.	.	CSASPAGREQFF	TGCAGTGCTAGCCCCGCAGGGCGGGAGCAGTTCTTC
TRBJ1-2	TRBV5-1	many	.	CASSTGRGQDGYTF	TGCGCCAGCAGCACTGGCCGGGGGCAGGATGGCTACACCTTC
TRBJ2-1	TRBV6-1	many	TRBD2	CASSRSGSPYNEQFF	TGTGCCAGCAGTCGTAGCGGGAGCCCCTACAATGAGCAGTTCTTC
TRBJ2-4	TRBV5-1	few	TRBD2	CASSTGTSGTKNIQYF	TGCGCCAGCAGCACCGGGACTAGCGGTACCAAAAACATTCAGTACTTC
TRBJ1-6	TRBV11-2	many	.	CASSQTLSSYNSPLHF	TGTGCCAGCAGCCAGACACTCAGCTCCTATAATTCACCCCTCCACTTT
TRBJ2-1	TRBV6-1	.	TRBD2	CASSQPGLAGPNEQFF	TGTGCCAGCAGTCAACCGGGACTAGCGGGCCCCAATGAGCAGTTCTTC
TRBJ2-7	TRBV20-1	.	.	CSARFAPSSYEQYF	TGCAGTGCTAGATTTGCTCCCAGCTCCTACGAGCAGTACTTC
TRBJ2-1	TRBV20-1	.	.	CSAKDRQFF	TGCAGTGCTAAGGACAGGCAGTTCTTC
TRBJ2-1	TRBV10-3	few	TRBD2	CAIRRGGAYNEQFF	TGTGCCATCAGACGCGGGGGGGCCTACAATGAGCAGTTCTTC
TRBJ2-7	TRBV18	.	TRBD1	CASSRAGTGGIYEQYF	TGTGCCAGCTCACGGGCCGGGACAGGGGGCATCTACGAGCAGTACTTC
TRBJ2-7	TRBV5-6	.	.	CASSKEQGSNEQYF	TGTGCCAGCAGTAAGGAGCAGGGGAGTAACGAGCAGTACTTC
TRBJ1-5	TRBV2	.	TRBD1	CAAGQGANQPQHF	TGTGCCGCGGGACAGGGGGCGAATCAGCCCCAGCATTTT
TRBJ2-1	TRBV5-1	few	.	CASSSTGPEYEQFF	TGCGCCAGCAGCTCCACGGGACCCGAGTATGAGCAGTTCTTC
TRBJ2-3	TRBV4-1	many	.	CASSQRPDYSPTDTQYF	TGCGCCAGCAGCCAGCGGCCAGACTATTCGCCCACAGATACGCAGTATTTT
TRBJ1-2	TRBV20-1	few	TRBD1	CSASGTGERNYGYTF	TGCAGTGCTTCCGGGACAGGGGAAAGGAACTATGGCTACACCTTC
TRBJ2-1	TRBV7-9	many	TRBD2	CASSGQASGYNEQFF	TGTGCCAGCAGCGGGCAGGCTAGCGGATACAATGAGCAGTTCTTC
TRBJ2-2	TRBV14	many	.	CASSKVRLTGELFF	TGTGCCAGCAGCAAGGTCCGACTCACCGGGGAGCTGTTTTTT
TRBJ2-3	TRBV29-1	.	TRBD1	CSTRTGSTDTQYF	TGCAGCACCCGGACAGGCAGCACAGATACGCAGTATTTT
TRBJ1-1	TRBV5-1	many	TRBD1	CASSVAGDSQRGVNTEAFF	TGCGCCAGCAGCGTAGCTGGGGACAGTCAACGCGGCGTTAACACTGAAGCTTTCTTT
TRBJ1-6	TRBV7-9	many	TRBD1	CASSLAQGEDSPLHF	TGTGCCAGCAGCTTAGCACAGGGGGAGGATTCACCCCTCCACTTT
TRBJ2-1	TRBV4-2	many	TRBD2	CASSQSGSSYNEQFF	TGTGCCAGCAGCCAGAGCGGGAGCTCCTACAATGAGCAGTTCTTC
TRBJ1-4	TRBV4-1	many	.	CASSQDSRQTGEKLFF	TGCGCCAGCAGCCAAGATTCGAGACAGACGGGTGAAAAACTGTTTTTT
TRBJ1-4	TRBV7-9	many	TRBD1	CASSTQQGAAEKLFF	TGTGCCAGCAGCACCCAACAGGGGGCGGCTGAAAAACTGTTTTTT
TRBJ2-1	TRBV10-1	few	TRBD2	CASSESGLAGVSYNEQFF	TGCGCCAGCAGTGAGTCGGGGCTAGCGGGAGTCTCGTACAATGAGCAGTTCTTC
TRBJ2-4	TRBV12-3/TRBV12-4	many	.	CASSWAGSRKNIQYF	TGTGCCAGCAGTTGGGCCGGGTCTCGCAAAAACATTCAGTACTTC